This TCR beta chain was recovered during a study of T and B cells in COVID-19 patients. This CDR3 has 15 amino acids. The junction had 8 bases not matched to a gene; V was cut back by 7 bases and J by 2 bases. TRB rearrangements were amplified by multiplex PCR with BIOMED2 TRB-A/B primers. TCRdb re-called the multiplex PCR reads with MiXCR, one entry per CDR3 protein. The data show roughly 11,000 distinct CDR3 sequences, 30% seen once. From blood, about 240-550 ng of genomic DNA served as TRB template. Note on this clonotype: What it binds is unknown.

Points from the study as a whole: Early severe-case samples and blood from mildly ill patients during symptoms were in short supply. In COVID-19 patients, T cell receptor beta variable and joining gene use was reportedly strongly skewed.

Material for sequencing was blood. The chain has TRBV12-3 or TRBV12-4 and TRBJ2-3; 8 bases line up with TRBD1. This sequence originates from a human donor who had recovered from COVID-19. The CDR3 sequence: CASTFGTGHTDTQYF. DNA of the CDR3: TGTGCCAGCACTTTCGGGACAGGACACACAGATACGCAGTATTTT.